Following are 24 T cell receptor beta chains from one sample sequenced in a study of T cells after yellow fever vaccination. TCRdb fed the 5' RACE reads into MiXCR, producing one record per CDR3 protein. The data contain some 54,000 distinct CDR3 sequences, less than 8.5% of them singletons. The material sequenced was CD8+ T cells not binding an NS4B(214-222) dextramer, sorted from PBMCs, taken roughly seven weeks after the first yellow fever vaccination. These receptor sequences come from a man aged 18 to 35 who received the YFV17D yellow fever vaccine.

The chain is built from TRBV5-1 and TRBJ2-7, with D unresolved. Germline CDR1 SGHRS, CDR2 YFSETQ. V lost 0 bases, J lost 4 bases, and 17 bases lay in between. The CDR3 has 16 residues. CDR3 nucleotides: TGCGCCAGCAGCTTGGCCCTGGGTCAGCTGGGTTACGAGCAGTACTTC. Encoded protein: CASSLALGQLGYEQYF.

This clonotype has a handful of counts. This chain uses TRBV29-1 with TRBJ2-5, with a weak D call TRBD1 (5 bases). This CDR3 spans 15 amino acids. The germline CDR1 and CDR2 sequences are SQVTM and ANQGSEA. The V gene lost 1 base and the J gene lost 0 bases, with 12 bases spanning the gap. In nucleotides, the CDR3 is TGCAGCGTTGAAGCTAAGGGGATGTACCAAGAGACCCAGTACTTC. It translates to CSVEAKGMYQETQYF.

This clonotype came up a few times. J is TRBJ2-1 and V is TRBV20-1; D might be TRBD1 or TRBD2, each matching 5 bases. CDR1 is DFQATT, CDR2 SNEGSKA, per germline (reference sequence). Trimming removed 3 bases from V and 5 bases from J, with 17 bases in between. This CDR3 is built from 15 residues. The CDR3 sequence: CSASSRERLNNEQFF. In DNA form, the CDR3 reads TGCAGTGCTAGTTCCAGGGAGAGACTTAACAATGAGCAGTTCTTC.

The V gene is TRBV7-8, the J gene TRBJ2-7; TRBD2 is a possible D gene (5 bases). CDR1 is SGHVS and CDR2 is FQNEAQ in the germline V gene. The CDR3 totals 14 residues. V was pared by 2 bases and J by 3 bases, with 11 bases between. CDR3 amino acids: CASSLLLGSYEQYF. The DNA for the CDR3 is TGTGCCAGCAGCTTACTCCTGGGGAGCTACGAGCAGTACTTC. The full variable domain, its missing parts supplied by reference TRBV7-8 and TRBJ2-7, is GAGVSQSPRYKVAKRGQDVALRCDPISGHVSLFWYQQALGQGPEFLTYFQNEAQLDKSGLPSDRFFAERPEGSVSTLKIQRTQQEDSAVYLCASSLLLGSYEQYFGPGTRLTVT.

In its sample, this clonotype was seen many times. The chain recombines TRBV6-5 with TRBJ2-1, with 7 bases lining up with TRBD2. V shed 0 bases, J shed 8 bases, and the junction held 7 bases outside the gene matches. The V gene's germline CDR1 is MNHEY and CDR2 SVGAGI. The length of the CDR3 is 15 residues. CDR3 region: CASSYSLGGMDEQFF. CDR3 sequence (DNA): TGTGCCAGCAGTTACTCACTGGGGGGGATGGATGAGCAGTTCTTC.

The chain links TRBV7-9 to TRBJ1-1; maybe TRBD1 (5 bases). Trimming took off 4 bases at V and 0 bases at J, with 9 bases between the two ends. This CDR3 has 14 amino acids. Looked up from germline, CDR1 is SEHNR and CDR2 is FQNEAQ (reference sequence). CDR3 bases: TGTGCCAGCAGCTCGGGGGGGATGAACACTGAAGCTTTCTTT. Translation: CASSSGGMNTEAFF.

At least ten counts were recorded for this clonotype. This chain links TRBV5-1 with TRBJ2-3; 7 nucleotides line up with TRBD2. The CDR3 length is 15 residues. The V gene's germline CDR1 is SGHRS and CDR2 YFSETQ. J gave up 0 bases and V 3 bases, and 4 bases lay outside the gene matches. In DNA, the CDR3 is TGCGCCAGCAGCTGGCGGGGGACTAGCACAGATACGCAGTATTTT. Translated, it gives CASSWRGTSTDTQYF.

This clonotype was found many times. The rearrangement uses TRBV5-1 and TRBJ2-2; D remains unclear. The CDR3 loop spans 12 amino acids. V lost 2 bases to trimming and J lost 2 bases, with 1 base between them. The germline V gene encodes CDR1 SGHRS and CDR2 YFSETQ. DNA for the CDR3: TGCGCCAGCAGCTTCAACACCGGGGAGCTGTTTTTT. This sequence encodes CASSFNTGELFF. Full variable domain (outside the CDR3, taken from reference TRBV5-1 and TRBJ2-2): KAGVTQTPRYLIKTRGQQVTLSCSPISGHRSVSWYQQTPGQGLQFLFEYFSETQRNKGNFPGRFSGRQFSNSRSEMNVSTLELGDSALYLCASSFNTGELFFGEGSRLTVL.

This chain connects TRBV5-1 to TRBJ2-1; no clear D. CDR3 length: 15 amino acids. Germline CDR1 is SGHRS and CDR2 is YFSETQ. V was shortened by 4 bases and J by 6 bases, with 17 bases between the two germline ends. CDR3 protein: CASSTRDKLSNEQFF. CDR3 bases: TGCGCCAGCAGCACCAGAGACAAGCTCTCCAATGAGCAGTTCTTC.

The genes are TRBV6-5 and TRBJ1-2, with TRBD1 identical over 10 bases. CDR3 length: 17 residues. Per germline, CDR1 MNHEY and CDR2 SVGAGI. The junction had 11 bases not matched to a gene; V was cut back by 0 bases and J by 7 bases. CDR3 protein: CASSYSEAGQGVGGYTF. In DNA, the CDR3 is TGTGCCAGCAGTTACTCGGAGGCCGGACAGGGGGTTGGTGGCTACACCTTC.

This clonotype has more than one count but fewer than ten. The rearrangement uses TRBV5-4 and TRBJ1-2, with no clear D. V dropped 1 base and J dropped 6 bases, with 10 bases sitting between them. The CDR3 covers 13 residues. Germline CDR1 SGHNT, CDR2 YYREEE (reference sequence). CDR3 sequence: CASSLPLVHGYTF. CDR3 DNA sequence: TGTGCCAGCAGCTTGCCTTTGGTCCATGGCTACACCTTC.

This clonotype was seen ten or more times. The genes are TRBV9 and TRBJ2-2, with D hard to call. V lost 2 bases and J 0 bases, leaving 11 bases between the germline ends. Per the germline V gene, CDR1 is SGDLS and CDR2 is YYNGEE. This CDR3 is built from 16 residues. Written as DNA, the CDR3 is TGTGCCAGCAGCGTTGTCTCCAACCCGAACACCGGGGAGCTGTTTTTT. This translates into CASSVVSNPNTGELFF.

The chain recombines TRBV4-1 with TRBJ1-1; D call uncertain. Looked up from germline, CDR1 is MGHRA and CDR2 is YSYEKL. The CDR3 loop spans 16 amino acids. V lost 5 bases and J 1 base, leaving 17 bases between the germline ends. DNA of the CDR3: TGCGCCAGCAGCAGCAGGACTGGGCAGCAGAACACTGAAGCTTTCTTT. Translation gives CASSSRTGQQNTEAFF.

This clonotype turned up a few times. The chain combines TRBV12-3 or TRBV12-4 with TRBJ2-7, with D perhaps assigned TRBD1 or TRBD2 (5 bases each). The CDR3 is 14 residues long. The V end was cut by 5 bases, the J end by 5 bases, with 16 bases between. The CDR3 DNA is TGTGCCAGCAGTGTGTGTGAGGGGCACGACGAGCAGTACGTC. Translated, it gives CASSVCEGHDEQYV.

This clonotype was counted ten times or more. The rearrangement links TRBV12-3 or TRBV12-4 to TRBJ2-4; D is uncertain. This CDR3 spans 13 amino acids. The ends were cut back, 3 bases at V and 5 bases at J, with 8 bases in the middle. The CDR3 DNA sequence: TGTGCCAGCAGTTTGGGCAGTCAAAACATTCAGTACTTC. Its translation: CASSLGSQNIQYF.

In its sample, this clonotype was seen a few times. The J gene is TRBJ2-7, the V gene TRBV10-1; TRBD2 matches at 7 bases. The CDR3 length is 14 residues. In germline, CDR1 is WNHNN, CDR2 SYGVQD (reference sequence). V dropped 0 bases and J dropped 4; count of bases not matched to a gene: 3. The CDR3 nucleotides read TGCGCCAGCAGTGAGTCCGGGCGGGGGTACGAGCAGTACTTC. Its protein product is CASSESGRGYEQYF.

This clonotype was recorded many times. The V gene is TRBV11-2, the J gene TRBJ2-2, with D maybe TRBD2 (5 bases). Deletions cut 7 bases from V and 2 bases from J, with 8 bases between. In germline, CDR1 is SGHAT, CDR2 FQNNGV. The CDR3 has 13 residues. In DNA form, the CDR3 reads TGTGCCAGCAAGCGGCCCAACACCGGGGAGCTGTTTTTT. Translation gives CASKRPNTGELFF.

This clonotype was detected many times. The J gene is TRBJ1-5, the V gene TRBV12-3 or TRBV12-4; maybe TRBD1 (5 bases). The CDR3 covers 16 residues. The germline V and J ends were trimmed by 0 bases and 2 bases, with 11 bases remaining between them. This chain's CDR3 is CASSLALGGGNQPQHF. The CDR3 bases are TGTGCCAGCAGTTTAGCGCTGGGGGGGGGCAATCAGCCCCAGCATTTT.

This rearrangement joins TRBV13 to TRBJ2-5; the match to TRBD2 covers 13 bases. V lost 5 bases to trimming and J lost 5 bases; unmatched junction nucleotides: 8. CDR3 length: 16 amino acids. Germline CDR1 is PRHDT and CDR2 is FYEKMQ (reference sequence). The CDR3 DNA is TGTGCCAGCAGCCTCCTAGGGACTAGCGGGGACGAGACCCAGTACTTC. This codes for CASSLLGTSGDETQYF.

This clonotype was found many times. The chain links TRBV6-5 to TRBJ2-3; 8 positions match TRBD1. CDR3 length: 15 amino acids. Germline V gene lookup returns CDR1 MNHEY and CDR2 SVGAGI. The V gene end was trimmed by 4 bases and the J gene end by 4 bases; junction bases not matched to a gene: 7. The CDR3 sequence: CASSSRDRYPDTQYF. The CDR3 DNA reads as TGTGCCAGCAGTTCCCGGGACAGGTACCCAGATACGCAGTATTTT.

This clonotype was seen only a few times. The V gene is TRBV20-1, the J gene TRBJ2-1, with TRBD1 as a possible D gene (6 bases). This CDR3 region has 13 residues. Trimming shortened V by 3 bases and J by 7 bases, and 13 bases separated the two germline ends. Per germline, CDR1 DFQATT and CDR2 SNEGSKA (reference sequence). CDR3: CSASRGIWNEQFF. DNA for the CDR3: TGCAGTGCTAGCAGGGGAATTTGGAATGAGCAGTTCTTC.

This clonotype has more than one count but fewer than ten. The V and J genes are TRBV21-1 and TRBJ2-5; the D call TRBD1 from the table was never checked on the DNA. TRBV21-1 is termed a pseudogene. The CDR3 length is 14 residues. The CDR3 loop reads CASSRRGPDETQYF. Here the CDR3 DNA reads TGTGCCAGCAGCCGGAGGGGGCCAGACGAGACCCAGTACTTC.

In this sample, this clonotype turned up a few times. The rearrangement links TRBV11-2 to TRBJ2-5, with TRBD2 identical over 13 bases. The CDR3 extends over 17 amino acids. V lost 3 bases and J lost 5; bases outside the gene matches: 9. The germline V gene encodes CDR1 SGHAT and CDR2 FQNNGV. The CDR3 DNA is TGTGCCAGCAGCTTCTCGACTAGCGGGGGGCCCCATGAGACCCAGTACTTC. This sequence encodes CASSFSTSGGPHETQYF. The entire variable domain, with the rest obtained from reference TRBV11-2 and TRBJ2-5, is as follows: EAGVAQSPRYKIIEKRQSVAFWCNPISGHATLYWYQQILGQGPKLLIQFQNNGVVDDSQLPKDRFSAERLKGVDSTLKIQPAKLEDSAVYLCASSFSTSGGPHETQYFGPGTRLLVL.

V usage is TRBV7-2 and J usage is TRBJ1-2, with 7 bases that match TRBD1. V trimming: 7 bases; J trimming: 2 bases; junction bases outside the gene matches: 7. This CDR3 comprises 14 residues. CDR1 is SGHTA, CDR2 FQGNSA, per germline. CDR3 protein: CASTYGTENYGYTF. The CDR3 DNA is TGTGCCAGCACCTATGGGACAGAAAACTATGGCTACACCTTC.